Reported below is one T cell receptor beta chain. This clonotype occurred a few times. This receptor's antigen is unknown. No base quality values were provided; no much bigger clone lies one nucleotide off. This entry belongs to a study of response to subunit inactivated influenza vaccine (dated 2018 in TCRdb). Study-level background: Deep quantitative T cell receptor repertoire profiling was used in the study to track responses to a trivalent subunit inactivated influenza vaccine. Study-level results and caveats: The authors suggested that each seasonal influenza vaccination may recruit only a limited number of new T cells.

Receptor libraries were prepared by RT-PCR. The run used an Illumina HiSeq 2500. TCRdb took the public reads, trimmed them with fastp at Q25, ran MiXCR for clone calling and kept in-frame beta chains. Duplicate CDR3 protein sequences are folded into a single record with the most common DNA and genes. A total of about 700,000 distinct CDR3 sequences appear in this sample, approximately 13% of them only once. Of the sample, approximately 7% is held by the ten largest clones. Looking up the germline V gene (reference sequence) yields CDR1 SEHNR and CDR2 FQNEAQ. V is clipped by 1 base and J by 0 bases, and the sequence between their germline boundaries is 10 bases long. Reading from cysteine to phenylalanine, the CDR3 counts 16 amino acids. Here the CDR3 DNA is all that survives: 48 bases in frame from base 1.

The chain is encoded by TRBV7-9 joined to TRBJ2-4; no D segment can be confidently identified. Sample: PBMCs from blood, taken 14 days before vaccination. This clonotype was obtained from a man aged 50 or older who received an inactivated influenza vaccine. Donor details come from another sample of the same person, matched by shared clones. The nucleotide sequence reads as follows: TGTGCCAGCAGCTTAGGTACACTCCTAGCCAAAAACATTCAGTACTTC. It is translated as CASSLGTLLAKNIQYF.